This T cell receptor (beta chain) comes out of a study of somatic mutations in cytotoxic T cells in rheumatoid arthritis. Looking at the study overall: There were some V beta antibody-stained T-cell populations flow-sorted at nearly 100% purity, and these included V beta1+ cells sequenced for TCRB.

J lost 8 bases, V lost 0 bases, and 2 bases had no gene match. The CDR3 is made up of 15 amino acids. Germline-derived CDR1 and CDR2 are MNHNY and SVGAGI (reference sequence). TCRdb's copy holds only in-frame clones and misses some; the assay was immunoSEQ multiplex PCR. The table records approximately 20,000 clones, approximately 83% of them present only once. This sequence was found in a man aged 18 to 30 with rheumatoid arthritis. J is TRBJ2-4 and V is TRBV6-6; TRBD2 agrees at 12 bases. Sequences were obtained from CD8+ T cells sorted from blood. The CDR3, as DNA: TGTGCCAGCAGTTACTCGCCTAGCGGGGGGGACATTCAGTACTTC. It is translated as CASSYSPSGGDIQYF.